The 18 T cell receptor beta chains below were found in one sample sequenced in a study of cytomegalovirus exposure and HLA in healthy donors. Primers: 60 Vbeta forward and 13 Jbeta reverse. Sequencing was performed with immunoSEQ multiplex PCR; in TCRdb, only in-frame clones are kept and a portion is missing. The data contain more than 80,000 clones, roughly 70% of them singletons. Sequencing was performed on PBMCs. These TCRs come from a man aged 50 to 59 in good health and CMV-seronegative.

The chain employs TRBV5-1 and TRBJ1-2; 7 bases match TRBD1. V shed 4 bases, J shed 0 bases, and the junction held 3 bases outside the gene matches. Germline values: CDR1 SGHRS, CDR2 YFSETQ. This CDR3 has 14 amino acids. The CDR3 DNA sequence: TGCGCCAGCAGCGCCGGGACAGCTAACTATGGCTACACCTTC. It specifies CASSAGTANYGYTF.

The chain combines TRBV14 with TRBJ2-7; 7 bases are a match to TRBD1. The CDR3 totals 16 residues. Trimming at V came to 4 bases and at J to 6 bases, leaving 15 bases not matched to a gene. Germline V lookup: CDR1 SGHDN, CDR2 FVKESK. The CDR3 DNA reads as TGTGCCAGCAGCCGAAGACAGGGCGCTCCCTCGTCCGAGCAGTACTTC. Protein: CASSRRQGAPSSEQYF.

The rearrangement uses TRBV19 and TRBJ2-1, with D maybe TRBD2 (6 bases). This CDR3 contains 16 residues. Germline V lookup: CDR1 LNHDA, CDR2 SQIVND (reference sequence). V was pared by 5 bases and J by 0 bases, with 14 bases between. The CDR3 nucleotides read TGTGCCAGTAGTCTGATCTCCGGGAGCTCCTACAATGAGCAGTTCTTC. Amino acid sequence: CASSLISGSSYNEQFF.

This rearrangement joins TRBV19 to TRBJ1-2, with TRBD1 matching 8 bases. Germline V gene lookup returns CDR1 LNHDA and CDR2 SQIVND (reference sequence). V shed 7 bases and J 5 bases; nucleotides not matched to a gene: 9. The CDR3 is made up of 14 amino acids. CDR3 nucleotide sequence: TGTGCCAGTACCGACAGGGGTAAGGGGTATGGCTACACCTTC. It codes for CASTDRGKGYGYTF.

Regarding this clone: At one of its ends the junction is not consistent with the germline gene, which may arise from a read error. The chain has TRBV7-3 and TRBJ2-7; 8 nucleotides agree with TRBD2. Germline CDR1 and CDR2: SGHTA and FQGTGA. There are 15 residues in the CDR3. The CDR3 is CASSLTGPTSGGSNF. CDR3 DNA sequence: TGTGCCAGCAGCTTAACCGGTCCCACCAGCGGGGGTTCTAACTTC.

This rearrangement joins TRBV2 to TRBJ1-1; D is ambiguous. V was pared by 7 bases and J by 1 base, with 10 bases between. The CDR3 runs to 13 residues. CDR1 SNHLY and CDR2 FYNNEI come from the germline V gene. The CDR3 nucleotides read TGTGCCAGCATATCGGACTCGAACACTGAAGCTTTCTTT. It translates to CASISDSNTEAFF.

The rearrangement joins TRBV7-3 to TRBJ2-7; 10 bases map to TRBD2. Germline trimming cut 5 bases from V and 0 bases from J; bases unmatched to any gene: 4. Germline V lookup: CDR1 SGHTA, CDR2 FQGTGA. The CDR3 is made up of 15 amino acids. This CDR3 is CASSRSGGNSYEQYF. The CDR3 DNA reads as TGTGCCAGCAGCCGTAGCGGGGGGAACTCCTACGAGCAGTACTTC.

On this clone itself: One junction end disagrees with the germline gene, perhaps due to a read error. The V call is TRBV29-1, the J call TRBJ1-1; D uncertain. Per germline, CDR1 SQVTM and CDR2 ANQGSEA. The CDR3 sequence is 10 residues long. The DNA for the CDR3 is TGCAGCGTTGACCAGACTACTCGGACCTTT. Translating gives CSVDQTTRTF.

This clone was counted between two and nine times. The chain combines TRBV19 with TRBJ1-1; tentatively, D is TRBD1 (6 bases). The V end was cut by 6 bases, the J end by 1 base, with 9 bases between. Germline CDR1 reads LNHDA; CDR2 reads SQIVND (reference sequence). The CDR3 extends over 13 amino acids. CDR3 nucleotides: TGTGCCAGTAGCCGACAGGCGAACACTGAAGCTTTCTTT. This translates into CASSRQANTEAFF.

The chain combines TRBV2 with TRBJ1-1, with D hard to call. Trimming shortened V by 6 bases and J by 3 bases, and 11 bases separated the two germline ends. Germline V gene lookup returns CDR1 SNHLY and CDR2 FYNNEI. The CDR3 sequence is 13 residues long. The CDR3 region has the DNA TGTGCCAGCAGCGCGGTTAGTTACACTGAAGCTTTCTTT. Translating gives CASSAVSYTEAFF.

The rearrangement links TRBV28 to TRBJ1-1; D unclear. The CDR3 covers 14 residues. Trimming removed 3 bases at V and 4 bases at J, with 12 bases between. Germline values: CDR1 MDHEN, CDR2 SYDVKM. The CDR3 bases are TGTGCCAGCAGTTTTGGGGTGGGAGGCACTGAAGCTTTCTTT. This codes for CASSFGVGGTEAFF.

The V gene is TRBV7-3, the J gene TRBJ1-1, with unresolved D. Germline-derived CDR1 and CDR2 are SGHTA and FQGTGA. V was clipped by 5 bases and J by 4 bases, with 17 bases between them. The CDR3 loop spans 15 amino acids. CDR3 in DNA: TGTGCCAGCAGCCTCGCTGGGCCCTATACCACTGAAGCTTTCTTT. Amino acids: CASSLAGPYTTEAFF.

The gene calls are TRBV7-3 and TRBJ2-3; D possibly corresponds to TRBD2 (5 bases). Per the germline V gene, CDR1 is SGHTA and CDR2 is FQGTGA. This CDR3 has 14 residues. V gave up 0 bases and J gave up 7 bases, with 11 bases separating them. CDR3 protein: CASSLTPGGNTQYF. The CDR3 nucleotides are TGTGCCAGCAGCTTAACCCCTGGAGGAAATACGCAGTATTTT.

This clone showed up just once. The CDR3 DNA reads TGTGCCAGCAGCCCCTCGGCAGGGAATAAGCCCCAGCATTTT. Its translation is CASSPSAGNKPQHF. V is TRBV7-2 and J is TRBJ1-5, with a weak D call TRBD1 (5 bases). The CDR3 spans 14 residues. Germline-derived CDR1 and CDR2 are SGHTA and FQGNSA. Trimming stripped 5 bases from V and 8 bases from J, with 16 bases between.

The table lists this clone with a few counts. The chain uses TRBV7-3 and TRBJ1-1, with a possible D match to TRBD1 (5 bases). V dropped 5 bases and J dropped 6 bases, with 19 bases sitting between them. CDR1 and CDR2 (germline): SGHTA, FQGTGA. The CDR3 totals 15 residues. The CDR3 loop reads CASSPRPGGMAEAFF. The DNA for the CDR3 is TGTGCCAGCAGCCCCCGGCCGGGGGGAATGGCTGAAGCTTTCTTT.

V is TRBV11-2 and J is TRBJ1-2, with a weak D call TRBD1 (5 bases). The CDR3 extends over 14 amino acids. The V end lost 8 bases, the J end lost 7 bases, and 20 bases lay between the germline ends. Per the germline V gene, CDR1 is SGHAT and CDR2 is FQNNGV. The DNA for the CDR3 is TGTGCCAGCGAACGAGAGGTGGGGCGGGGTGGCTACACCTTC. This sequence encodes CASEREVGRGGYTF. Together with reference TRBV11-2 and TRBJ1-2, the CDR3 gives the full variable domain: EAGVAQSPRYKIIEKRQSVAFWCNPISGHATLYWYQQILGQGPKLLIQFQNNGVVDDSQLPKDRFSAERLKGVDSTLKIQPAKLEDSAVYLCASEREVGRGGYTFGSGTRLTVV.

As regards this clone: The missing conserved phenylalanine or tryptophan at the end of this CDR3 makes a read error likely. This rearrangement joins TRBV6-4 to TRBJ2-6; D gene ambiguous. Germline V CDR1 and CDR2: MRHNA, SNTAGT. This CDR3 region has 14 residues. V lost 3 bases and J 0 bases, leaving 3 bases between the germline ends. The CDR3 nucleotides are TGTGCCAGCAGTGATGTCTCTGGGGCCAACGTCCTGACTGTC. Protein sequence: CASSDVSGANVLTV.

J is TRBJ1-5 and V is TRBV4-3; no firm D call. The germline V gene encodes CDR1 LGHNA and CDR2 YSLEER. Trimming cost V 4 bases and J 5 bases, with 9 bases left between them. The CDR3 is made up of 13 amino acids. The CDR3, as DNA: TGCGCCAGCAGCCTGCACTCATATCAGCCCCAGCATTTT. Protein sequence: CASSLHSYQPQHF.